This T cell receptor (beta chain) is drawn from a study of T cell responses to AZD1222 COVID-19 vaccine. Study-level results: As reported, nearly half of all spike-specific TCRs target variant regions that are unmutated. Seropositive at baseline were only a handful of AZD1222 recipients. The repertoires were collected only after the peak T cell response. Donors in the cohort were predominantly white British and more often female, and clonal diversity was possibly underestimated.

Profiled with immunoSEQ multiplex PCR; TCRdb holds only in-frame clones, not every one. The table records about 150,000 clones, about nine tenths of them present only once. With respect to this clone: Antigen unknown. Its ends do not fully match the called genes, so a read error is possible.

Germline CDR1 is SSHAT and CDR2 is FNYEAQ (reference sequence). The CDR3 loop spans 14 amino acids. This material consisted of peripheral blood, taken after recovery from COVID-19. This chain connects TRBV7-7 to TRBJ2-7; 7 positions agree with TRBD2. The clonotype originates from an adult who had recovered from COVID-19. The CDR3 here is CASSQDPTSAEQYF. The DNA of the CDR3 is TGTGCTAGCAGCCAGGACCCCACTAGCGCCGAGCAGTACTTC.